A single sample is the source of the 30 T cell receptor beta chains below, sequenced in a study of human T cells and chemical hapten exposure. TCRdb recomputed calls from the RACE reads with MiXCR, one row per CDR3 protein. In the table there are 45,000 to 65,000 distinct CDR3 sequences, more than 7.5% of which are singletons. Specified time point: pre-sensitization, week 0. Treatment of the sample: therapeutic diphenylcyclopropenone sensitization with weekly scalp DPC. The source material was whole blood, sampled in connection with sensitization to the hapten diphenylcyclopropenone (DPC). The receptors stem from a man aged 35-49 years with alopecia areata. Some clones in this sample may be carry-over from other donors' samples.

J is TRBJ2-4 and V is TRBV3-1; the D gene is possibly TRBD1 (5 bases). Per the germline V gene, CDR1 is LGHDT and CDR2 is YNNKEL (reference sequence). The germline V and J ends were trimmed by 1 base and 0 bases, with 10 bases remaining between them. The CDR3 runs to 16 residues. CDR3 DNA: TGTGCCAGCAGCCAAGTGGGGCTCATAGCCAAAAACATTCAGTACTTC. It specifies CASSQVGLIAKNIQYF.

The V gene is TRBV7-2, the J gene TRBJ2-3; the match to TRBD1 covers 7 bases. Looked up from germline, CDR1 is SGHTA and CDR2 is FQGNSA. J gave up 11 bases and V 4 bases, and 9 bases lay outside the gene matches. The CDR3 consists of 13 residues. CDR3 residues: CASSSGQAEGQYF. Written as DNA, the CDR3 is TGTGCCAGCAGCTCCGGACAGGCCGAAGGGCAGTATTTT.

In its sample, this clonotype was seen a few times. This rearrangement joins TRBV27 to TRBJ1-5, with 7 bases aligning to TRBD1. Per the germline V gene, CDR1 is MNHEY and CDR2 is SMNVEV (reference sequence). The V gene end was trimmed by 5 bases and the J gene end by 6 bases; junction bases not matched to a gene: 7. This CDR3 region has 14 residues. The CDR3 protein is CASSLQGESQPQHF. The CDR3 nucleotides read TGTGCCAGCAGTCTCCAGGGGGAGTCTCAGCCCCAGCATTTT.

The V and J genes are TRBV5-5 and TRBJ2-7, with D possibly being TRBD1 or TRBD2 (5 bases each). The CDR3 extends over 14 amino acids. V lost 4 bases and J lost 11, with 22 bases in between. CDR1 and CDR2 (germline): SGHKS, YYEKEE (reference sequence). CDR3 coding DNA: TGTGCCAGCAGCCTCCCTCACCGGGACCACGAAGAGTACTTC. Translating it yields CASSLPHRDHEEYF.

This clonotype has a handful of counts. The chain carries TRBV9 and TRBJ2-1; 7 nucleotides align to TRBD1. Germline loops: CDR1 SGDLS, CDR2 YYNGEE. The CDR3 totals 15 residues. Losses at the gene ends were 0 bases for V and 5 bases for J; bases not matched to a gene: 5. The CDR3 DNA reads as TGTGCCAGCAGCGTAGCGGCAGGGGGTCACAATGAGCAGTTCTTC. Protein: CASSVAAGGHNEQFF.

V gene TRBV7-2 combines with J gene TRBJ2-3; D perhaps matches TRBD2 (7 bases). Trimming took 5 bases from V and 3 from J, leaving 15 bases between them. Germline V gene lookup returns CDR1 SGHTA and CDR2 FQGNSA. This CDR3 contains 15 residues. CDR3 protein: CASSLDGGLTDTQYF. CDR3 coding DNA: TGTGCCAGCAGCCTCGACGGGGGGCTGACAGATACGCAGTATTTT.

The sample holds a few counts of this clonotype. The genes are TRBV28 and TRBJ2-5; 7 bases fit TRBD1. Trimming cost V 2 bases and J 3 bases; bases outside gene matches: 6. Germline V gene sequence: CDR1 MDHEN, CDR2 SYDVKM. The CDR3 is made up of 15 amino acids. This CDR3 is CASSLPGTAKETQYF. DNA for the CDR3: TGTGCCAGCAGTTTACCCGGGACAGCGAAAGAGACCCAGTACTTC.

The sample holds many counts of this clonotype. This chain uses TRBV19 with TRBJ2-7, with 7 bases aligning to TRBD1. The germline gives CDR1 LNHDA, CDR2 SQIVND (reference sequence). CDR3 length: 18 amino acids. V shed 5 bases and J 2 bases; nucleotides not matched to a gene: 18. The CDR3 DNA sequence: TGTGCCAGTAGTCCCGGGTGGGACAGTACCAAACTACCCTACGAGCAGTACTTC. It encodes CASSPGWDSTKLPYEQYF.

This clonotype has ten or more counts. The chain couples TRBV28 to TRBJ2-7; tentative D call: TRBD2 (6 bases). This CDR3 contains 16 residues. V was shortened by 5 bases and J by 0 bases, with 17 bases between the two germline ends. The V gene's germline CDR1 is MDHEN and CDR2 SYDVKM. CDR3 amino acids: CASSPPRGIGSYEQYF. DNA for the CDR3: TGTGCCAGCAGTCCGCCCCGGGGGATTGGCTCCTACGAGCAGTACTTC.

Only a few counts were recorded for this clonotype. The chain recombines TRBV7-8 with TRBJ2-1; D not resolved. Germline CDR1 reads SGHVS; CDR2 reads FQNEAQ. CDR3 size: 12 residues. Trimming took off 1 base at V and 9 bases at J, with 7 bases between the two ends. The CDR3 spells CASSLGGGEQFF. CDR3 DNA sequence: TGTGCCAGCAGCTTAGGAGGTGGTGAGCAGTTCTTC.

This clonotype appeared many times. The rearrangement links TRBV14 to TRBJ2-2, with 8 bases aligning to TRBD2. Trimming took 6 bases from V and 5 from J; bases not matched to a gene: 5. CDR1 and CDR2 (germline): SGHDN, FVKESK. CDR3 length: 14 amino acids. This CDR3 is CASRRTSRTGELFF. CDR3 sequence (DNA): TGTGCCAGCAGACGGACTAGCAGGACCGGGGAGCTGTTTTTT.

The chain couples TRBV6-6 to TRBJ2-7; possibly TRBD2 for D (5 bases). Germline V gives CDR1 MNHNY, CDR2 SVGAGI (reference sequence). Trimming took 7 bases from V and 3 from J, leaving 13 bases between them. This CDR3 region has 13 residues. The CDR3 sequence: CASTTGGDYEQYF. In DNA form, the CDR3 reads TGTGCCAGCACAACCGGAGGAGACTACGAGCAGTACTTC.

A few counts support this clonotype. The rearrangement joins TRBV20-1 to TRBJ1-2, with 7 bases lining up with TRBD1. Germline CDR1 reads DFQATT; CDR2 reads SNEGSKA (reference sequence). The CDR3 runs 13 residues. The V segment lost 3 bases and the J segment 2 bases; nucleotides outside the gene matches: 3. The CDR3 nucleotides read TGCAGTGCTAGGGAGGGACAGAACTATGGCTACACCTTC. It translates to CSAREGQNYGYTF.

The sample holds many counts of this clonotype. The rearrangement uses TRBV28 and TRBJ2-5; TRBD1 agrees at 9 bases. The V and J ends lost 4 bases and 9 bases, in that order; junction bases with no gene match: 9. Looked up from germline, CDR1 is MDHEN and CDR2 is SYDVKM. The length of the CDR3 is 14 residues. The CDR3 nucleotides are TGTGCCAGCAGTTGGGGGACAGGGATATGGGCCCAGTACTTC. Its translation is CASSWGTGIWAQYF.

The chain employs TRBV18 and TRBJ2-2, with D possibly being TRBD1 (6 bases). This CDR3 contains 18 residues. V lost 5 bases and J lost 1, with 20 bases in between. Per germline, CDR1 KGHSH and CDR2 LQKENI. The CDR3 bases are TGTGCCAGCTCAACAGTACAGGGAAGGCCTGAGAACACCGGGGAGCTGTTTTTT. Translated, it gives CASSTVQGRPENTGELFF.

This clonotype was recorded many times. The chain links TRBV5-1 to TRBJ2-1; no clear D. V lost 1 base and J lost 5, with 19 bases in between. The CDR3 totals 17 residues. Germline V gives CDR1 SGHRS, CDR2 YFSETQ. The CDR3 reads CASSLYGTAGSHNEQFF. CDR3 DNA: TGCGCCAGCAGCTTGTACGGTACAGCTGGATCCCACAATGAGCAGTTCTTC.

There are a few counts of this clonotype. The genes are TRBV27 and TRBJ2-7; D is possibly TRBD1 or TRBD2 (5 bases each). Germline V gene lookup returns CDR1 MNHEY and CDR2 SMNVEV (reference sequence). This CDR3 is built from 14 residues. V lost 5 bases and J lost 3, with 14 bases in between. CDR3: CASSPGTEFYEQYF. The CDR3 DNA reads TGTGCCAGCAGTCCAGGGACGGAGTTCTACGAGCAGTACTTC.

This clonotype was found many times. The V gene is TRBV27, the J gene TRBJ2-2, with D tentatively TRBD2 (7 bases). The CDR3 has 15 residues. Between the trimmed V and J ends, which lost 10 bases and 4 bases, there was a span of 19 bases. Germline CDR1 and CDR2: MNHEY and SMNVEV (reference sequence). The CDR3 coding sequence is TGTGCCACCTCTGCCGGGGGGCCGGGCACCGGGGAGCTGTTTTTT. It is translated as CATSAGGPGTGELFF.

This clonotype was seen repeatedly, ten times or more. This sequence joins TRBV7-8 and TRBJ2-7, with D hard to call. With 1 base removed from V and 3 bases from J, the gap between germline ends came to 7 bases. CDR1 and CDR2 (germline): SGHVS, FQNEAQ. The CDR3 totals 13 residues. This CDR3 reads CASSLGPFYEQYF. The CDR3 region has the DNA TGTGCCAGCAGCTTAGGGCCGTTCTACGAGCAGTACTTC. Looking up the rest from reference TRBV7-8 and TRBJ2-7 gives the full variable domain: GAGVSQSPRYKVAKRGQDVALRCDPISGHVSLFWYQQALGQGPEFLTYFQNEAQLDKSGLPSDRFFAERPEGSVSTLKIQRTQQEDSAVYLCASSLGPFYEQYFGPGTRLTVT.

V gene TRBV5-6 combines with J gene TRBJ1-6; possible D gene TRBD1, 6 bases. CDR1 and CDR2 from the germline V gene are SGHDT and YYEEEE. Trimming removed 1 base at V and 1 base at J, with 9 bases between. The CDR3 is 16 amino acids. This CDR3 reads CASSLYRDSYNSPLHF. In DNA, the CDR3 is TGTGCCAGCAGCTTGTACAGGGATTCCTATAATTCACCCCTCCACTTT.

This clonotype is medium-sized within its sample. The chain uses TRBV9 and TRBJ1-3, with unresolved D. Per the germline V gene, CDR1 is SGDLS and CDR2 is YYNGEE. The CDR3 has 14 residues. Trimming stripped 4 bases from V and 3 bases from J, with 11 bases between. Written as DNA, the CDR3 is TGTGCCAGCAGCCCCATGGACGGTGGAAACACCATATATTTT. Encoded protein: CASSPMDGGNTIYF. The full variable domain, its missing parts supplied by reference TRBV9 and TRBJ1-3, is DSGVTQTPKHLITATGQRVTLRCSPRSGDLSVYWYQQSLDQGLQFLIQYYNGEERAKGNILERFSAQQFPDLHSELNLSSLELGDSALYFCASSPMDGGNTIYFGEGSWLTVV.

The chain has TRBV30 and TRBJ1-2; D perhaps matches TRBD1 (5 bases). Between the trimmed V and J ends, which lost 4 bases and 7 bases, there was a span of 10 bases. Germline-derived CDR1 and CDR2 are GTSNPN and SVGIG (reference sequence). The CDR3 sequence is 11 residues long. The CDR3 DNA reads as TGTGCCTGGACTCTAGGGACTGGCTACACCTTC. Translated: CAWTLGTGYTF.

As DNA, the CDR3 is TGTGCCAGCAGTCTCGGGACTTCTGAGCAGTACTTC. The encoded protein is CASSLGTSEQYF. The chain couples TRBV28 to TRBJ2-7, with D possibly TRBD2 on 6 matching bases. Germline V gene sequence: CDR1 MDHEN, CDR2 SYDVKM. This CDR3 is built from 12 residues. V was pared by 5 bases and J by 7 bases, with 12 bases between.

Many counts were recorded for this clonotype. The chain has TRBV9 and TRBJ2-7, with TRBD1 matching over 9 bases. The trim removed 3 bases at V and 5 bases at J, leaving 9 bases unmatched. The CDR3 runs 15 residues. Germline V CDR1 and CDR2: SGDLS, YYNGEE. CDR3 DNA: TGTGCCAGCAGCGCAGGGACAGGGAGTGTCCACGAGCAGTACTTC. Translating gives CASSAGTGSVHEQYF.

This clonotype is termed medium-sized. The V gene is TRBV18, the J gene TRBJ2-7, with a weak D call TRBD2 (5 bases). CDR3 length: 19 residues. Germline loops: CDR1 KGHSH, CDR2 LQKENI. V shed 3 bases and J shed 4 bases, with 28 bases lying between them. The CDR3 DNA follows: TGTGCCAGCTCACCCCGATCCCCGGATCCCACGACATGGACTTACGAGCAGTACTTC. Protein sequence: CASSPRSPDPTTWTYEQYF.

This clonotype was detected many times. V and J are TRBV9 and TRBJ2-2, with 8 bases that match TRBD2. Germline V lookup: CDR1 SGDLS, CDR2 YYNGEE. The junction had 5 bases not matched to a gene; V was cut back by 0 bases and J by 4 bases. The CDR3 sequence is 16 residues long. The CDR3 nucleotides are TGTGCCAGCAGCGTAGGACTAGCGTCGGCCACCGGGGAGCTGTTTTTT. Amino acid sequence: CASSVGLASATGELFF.

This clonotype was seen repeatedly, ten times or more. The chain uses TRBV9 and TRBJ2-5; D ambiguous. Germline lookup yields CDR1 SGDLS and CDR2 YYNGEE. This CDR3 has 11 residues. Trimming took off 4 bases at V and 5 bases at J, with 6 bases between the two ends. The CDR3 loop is CASSPGETQYF. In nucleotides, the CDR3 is TGTGCCAGCAGCCCCGGGGAGACCCAGTACTTC.

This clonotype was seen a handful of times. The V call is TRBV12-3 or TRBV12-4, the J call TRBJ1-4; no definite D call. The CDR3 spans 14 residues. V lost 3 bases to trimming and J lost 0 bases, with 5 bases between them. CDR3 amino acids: CASSFRTTNEKLFF. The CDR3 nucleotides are TGTGCCAGCAGTTTCCGGACAACTAATGAAAAACTGTTTTTT.

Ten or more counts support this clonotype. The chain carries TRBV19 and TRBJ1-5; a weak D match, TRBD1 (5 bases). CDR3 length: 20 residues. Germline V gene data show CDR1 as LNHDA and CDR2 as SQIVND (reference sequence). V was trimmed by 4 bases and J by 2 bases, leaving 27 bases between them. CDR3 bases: TGTGCCAGTAGTAGCCGGCCACGGTTCGGGGGTAGCGATGGCAATCAGCCCCAGCATTTT. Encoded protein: CASSSRPRFGGSDGNQPQHF.

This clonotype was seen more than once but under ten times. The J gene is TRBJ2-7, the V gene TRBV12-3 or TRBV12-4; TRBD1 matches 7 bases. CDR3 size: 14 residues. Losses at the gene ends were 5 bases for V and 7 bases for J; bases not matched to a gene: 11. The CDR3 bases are TGTGCCAGCAGTCCTAGGACAGGCGGGTGGGAGCAGTACTTC. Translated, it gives CASSPRTGGWEQYF.